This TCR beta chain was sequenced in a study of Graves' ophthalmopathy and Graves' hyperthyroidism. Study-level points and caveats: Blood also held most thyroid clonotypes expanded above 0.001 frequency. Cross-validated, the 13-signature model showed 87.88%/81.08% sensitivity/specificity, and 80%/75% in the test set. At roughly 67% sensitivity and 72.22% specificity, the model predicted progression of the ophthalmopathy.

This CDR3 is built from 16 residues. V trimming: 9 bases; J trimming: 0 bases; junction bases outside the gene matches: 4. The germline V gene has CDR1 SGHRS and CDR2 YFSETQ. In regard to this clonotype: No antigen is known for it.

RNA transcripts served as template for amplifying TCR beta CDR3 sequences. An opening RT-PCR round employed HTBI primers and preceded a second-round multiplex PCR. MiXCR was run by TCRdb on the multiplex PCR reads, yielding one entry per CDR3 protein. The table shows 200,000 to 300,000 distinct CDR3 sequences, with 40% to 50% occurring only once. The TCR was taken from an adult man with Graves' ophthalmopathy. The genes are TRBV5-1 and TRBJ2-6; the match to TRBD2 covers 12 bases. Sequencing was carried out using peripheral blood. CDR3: CATRLAGASGANVLTF. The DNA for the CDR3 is TGCGCCACAAGACTAGCGGGGGCCTCTGGGGCCAACGTCCTGACTTTC. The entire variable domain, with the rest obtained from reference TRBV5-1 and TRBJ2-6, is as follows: KAGVTQTPRYLIKTRGQQVTLSCSPISGHRSVSWYQQTPGQGLQFLFEYFSETQRNKGNFPGRFSGRQFSNSRSEMNVSTLELGDSALYLCATRLAGASGANVLTFGAGSRLTVL.